This entry concerns a single TCR beta chain. One end of the junction varies from germline; a read error may be responsible. The source of the sample is a study of tumor-infiltrating lymphocytes in primary liver carcinoma. TCR beta cDNA was made from around 460 ng total RNA with a constant-region primer. Three nested multiplex PCR rounds, a slightly modified ARM-PCR, produced the libraries for TCR beta. Running 9 to 10 cycles apiece, the first two PCR rounds relied on TRBV1-TRBV30 forward primers together with a C-beta reverse primer. Each CDR3 protein gets one entry after TCRdb re-called the multiplex PCR reads with MiXCR. The sample lists about 78,000 distinct CDR3 sequences, 70% to 80% seen once, with around 13% in the top ten. Co-extracting RNA and DNA was done with roughly 17-33 mg of unsorted bulk tissue as input. The CDR3 has 15 amino acids. Germline assignment: CDR1 MNHNY and CDR2 SVGAGI (reference sequence).

Input material: liver tumor tissue from sampling region 4. Indicated subset: tumor region T4, right-lateral pole. This rearrangement joins TRBV6-6 to TRBJ2-6; 8 bases map to TRBD1. The source is a woman in her fifties or sixties with primary liver carcinoma and hepatitis B virus infection. The CDR3 bases are TGTGCCATTAGTAAGCAGGGGGCTGGGGTCAACGTCCTGACTTTC. Its protein is CAISKQGAGVNVLTF.